The clone carrying this T cell receptor (beta chain) has only a few counts. The record originates from a study of blood T cell repertoires in COVID-19. Study summary: Donors in Cohort 3 counted as recovered after two negative PCRs, clearance, or symptom resolution.

Only in-frame clones appear in the TCRdb table, and some are missing; sequencing was by immunoSEQ multiplex PCR. The sample includes about 210,000 clones, over 75% seen only once; the top ten take roughly 7.2%. Participant reports of clinical history set cohort assignment. Germline assignment: CDR1 SEHNR and CDR2 FQNEAQ (reference sequence). CDR3 length equals 15 residues. The V and J ends lost 5 bases and 6 bases, in that order; junction bases with no gene match: 7. This TCR derives from a man aged 25-45 years in a cohort exposed to, infected with or recovered from COVID-19 (not recorded which). The specimen sequenced was PBMCs or T cells enriched from blood (not recorded which). The rearrangement joins TRBV7-9 to TRBJ1-3, with 10 bases identical to TRBD1. CDR3 region: CASSIRTGGVNTIYF. The CDR3 nucleotides are TGTGCCAGCAGCATCCGGACAGGGGGTGTAAACACCATATATTTT. Full variable domain (remainder filled in from reference TRBV7-9 and TRBJ1-3): DTGVSQNPRHKITKRGQNVTFRCDPISEHNRLYWYRQTLGQGPEFLTYFQNEAQLEKSRLLSDRFSAERPKGSFSTLEIQRTEQGDSAMYLCASSIRTGGVNTIYFGEGSWLTVV.